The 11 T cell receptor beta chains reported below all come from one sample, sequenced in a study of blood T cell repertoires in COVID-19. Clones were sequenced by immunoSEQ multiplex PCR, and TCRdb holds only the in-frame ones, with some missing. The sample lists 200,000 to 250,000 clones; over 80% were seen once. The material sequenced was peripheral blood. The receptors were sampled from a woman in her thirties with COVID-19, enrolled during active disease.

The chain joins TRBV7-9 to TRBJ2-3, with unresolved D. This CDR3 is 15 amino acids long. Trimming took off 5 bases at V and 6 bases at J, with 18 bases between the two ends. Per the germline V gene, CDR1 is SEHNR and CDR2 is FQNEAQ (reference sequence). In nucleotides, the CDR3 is TGTGCCAGCAGCCCTAGGCTTCAACGGTCGGATACGCAGTATTTT. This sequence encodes CASSPRLQRSDTQYF.

The CDR3 protein is CASSPGLAGVEEQFF. The CDR3 nucleotides are TGTGCCAGCAGCCCGGGACTAGCGGGAGTAGAGGAGCAGTTCTTC. The chain is built from TRBV7-3 and TRBJ2-1, with 14 bases that match TRBD2. Per the germline V gene, CDR1 is SGHTA and CDR2 is FQGTGA. The CDR3 sequence is 15 residues long. J gave up 10 bases and V 5 bases, and 7 bases lay outside the gene matches.

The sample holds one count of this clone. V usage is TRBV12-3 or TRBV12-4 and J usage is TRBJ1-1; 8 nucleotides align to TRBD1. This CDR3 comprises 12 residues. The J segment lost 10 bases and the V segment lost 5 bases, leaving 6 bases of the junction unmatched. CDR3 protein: CASSGRTGRAFF. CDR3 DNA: TGTGCCAGCAGTGGCCGGACAGGGCGAGCTTTCTTT.

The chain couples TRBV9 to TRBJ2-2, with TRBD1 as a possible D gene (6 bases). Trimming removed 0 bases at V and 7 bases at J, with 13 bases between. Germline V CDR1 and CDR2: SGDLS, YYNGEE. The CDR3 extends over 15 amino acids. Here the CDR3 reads CASSVGAGASGELFF. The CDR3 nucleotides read TGTGCCAGCAGCGTAGGGGCAGGGGCAAGCGGGGAGCTGTTTTTT.

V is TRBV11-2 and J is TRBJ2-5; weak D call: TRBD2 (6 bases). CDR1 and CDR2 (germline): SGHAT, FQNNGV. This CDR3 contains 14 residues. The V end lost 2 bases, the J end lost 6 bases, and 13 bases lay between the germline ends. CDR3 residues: CASSLSRDFQTQYF. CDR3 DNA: TGTGCCAGCAGCTTATCCCGGGACTTTCAGACCCAGTACTTC.

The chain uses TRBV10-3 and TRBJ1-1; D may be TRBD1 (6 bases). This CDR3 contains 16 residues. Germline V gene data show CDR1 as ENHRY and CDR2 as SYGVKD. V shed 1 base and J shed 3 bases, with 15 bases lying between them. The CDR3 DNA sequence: TGTGCCATCAGTGAGTTGAGGGGGGGAGTGGACACTGAAGCTTTCTTT. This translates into CAISELRGGVDTEAFF.

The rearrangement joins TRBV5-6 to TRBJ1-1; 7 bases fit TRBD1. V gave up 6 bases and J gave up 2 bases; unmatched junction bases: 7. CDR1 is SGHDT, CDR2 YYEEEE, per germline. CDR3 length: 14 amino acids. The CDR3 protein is CASTQGQFNTEAFF. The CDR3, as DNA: TGTGCCAGCACCCAGGGACAGTTTAACACTGAAGCTTTCTTT. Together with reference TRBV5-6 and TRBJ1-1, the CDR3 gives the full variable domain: DAGVTQSPTHLIKTRGQQVTLRCSPKSGHDTVSWYQQALGQGPQFIFQYYEEEERQRGNFPDRFSGHQFPNYSSELNVNALLLGDSALYLCASTQGQFNTEAFFGQGTRLTVV.

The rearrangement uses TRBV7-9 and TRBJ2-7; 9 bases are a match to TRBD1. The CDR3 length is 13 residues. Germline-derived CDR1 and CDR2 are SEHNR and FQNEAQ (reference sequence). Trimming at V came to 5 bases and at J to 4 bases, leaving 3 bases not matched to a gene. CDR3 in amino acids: CASSMGQGYEQYF. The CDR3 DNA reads TGTGCCAGCAGCATGGGACAGGGTTACGAGCAGTACTTC. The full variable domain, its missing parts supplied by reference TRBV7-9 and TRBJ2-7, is DTGVSQNPRHKITKRGQNVTFRCDPISEHNRLYWYRQTLGQGPEFLTYFQNEAQLEKSRLLSDRFSAERPKGSFSTLEIQRTEQGDSAMYLCASSMGQGYEQYFGPGTRLTVT.

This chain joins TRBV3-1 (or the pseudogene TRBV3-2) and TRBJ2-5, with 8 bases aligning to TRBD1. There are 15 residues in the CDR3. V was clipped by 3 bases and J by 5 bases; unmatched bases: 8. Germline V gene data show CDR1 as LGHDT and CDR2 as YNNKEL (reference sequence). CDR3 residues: CASSQMVTGGETQYF. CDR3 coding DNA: TGTGCCAGCAGCCAGATGGTTACAGGGGGGGAGACCCAGTACTTC.

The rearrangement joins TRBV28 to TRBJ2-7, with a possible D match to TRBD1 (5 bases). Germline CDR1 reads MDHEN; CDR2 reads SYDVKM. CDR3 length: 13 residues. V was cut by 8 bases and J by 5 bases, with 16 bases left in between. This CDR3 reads CASREQVSHEQYF. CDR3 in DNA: TGTGCCAGCCGTGAACAGGTATCCCACGAGCAGTACTTC.

This chain's CDR3 is CASSQPGLHPGANEKLFF. DNA of the CDR3: TGTGCCAGCTCACAACCGGGACTCCACCCTGGGGCTAATGAAAAACTGTTTTTT. The chain is built from TRBV18 and TRBJ1-4; D may be TRBD1 (5 bases). The CDR3 consists of 18 residues. The V end was cut by 4 bases, the J end by 3 bases, with 21 bases between. CDR1 and CDR2 (germline): KGHSH, LQKENI.